This TCR beta chain was obtained from a study of metastatic and nonmetastatic thyroid tumors. From germline, CDR1 is SGHAT and CDR2 FQNNGV. The germline V and J ends were trimmed by 5 bases and 7 bases, with 18 bases remaining between them. This CDR3 has 15 residues. This clone was observed a handful of times. The antigen is unknown. No treatment had been given to any patient before thyroid surgery. The study's findings and limits: Patients with malignant thyroid tumors reportedly had significantly higher TCR beta diversity than those with benign nodules, in blood and tumor.

Using MiXCR, TCRdb reanalyzed the PCR reads. This sample has 9,900 or so clones, with just under 30% found just once. The specimen was tumor tissue. The chain couples TRBV11-2 to TRBJ2-1, with D tentatively TRBD1 (9 bases). The receptor was derived from a female donor with papillary thyroid cancer or a benign thyroid nodule (not recorded which). Some clones in this sample may be carry-over from other donors' samples. As DNA, the CDR3 is TGTGCCAGCAGCCCGGGAGGGACAGGGCCTAATGAGCAGTTCTTC. Translated: CASSPGGTGPNEQFF. The full variable domain, with the rest looked up from reference TRBV11-2 and TRBJ2-1, is EAGVAQSPRYKIIEKRQSVAFWCNPISGHATLYWYQQILGQGPKLLIQFQNNGVVDDSQLPKDRFSAERLKGVDSTLKIQPAKLEDSAVYLCASSPGGTGPNEQFFGPGTRLTVL.